Presented here are 2 T cell receptor beta chains from one specimen sequenced in a study of T-cell reconstitution after alpha-beta-depleted transplantation in children (dated by TCRdb to 2016 to 2018). The library was produced with PCR. Sequenced using an Illumina HiSeq 2500. TCR libraries were prepared with molecular barcoding, using unique molecular identifiers to normalize TCRbeta repertoire quantification. The public reads were quality trimmed at Q25 with fastp and then assembled into clones with MiXCR by TCRdb, keeping productive beta chains. Identical CDR3 protein sequences are pooled into one entry, listed with their most common genes and DNA. The sample table holds approximately 200,000 distinct CDR3 sequences, of which about 15% were seen once. The ten top clones hold approximately 13% of the sample. The sample was PBMCs from the stem cell graft donor, taken from the stem cell graft. These receptors were obtained from a human donor who donated a stem cell graft to a child with acute lymphoblastic leukemia.

This clonotype was detected many times. The chain links TRBV9 to TRBJ2-7, with 9 bases lining up with TRBD1. V gave up 4 bases and J gave up 0 bases; unmatched junction bases: 14. The CDR3 is 18 amino acids. The germline gives CDR1 SGDLS, CDR2 YYNGEE. The CDR3 reads CASSPRSRGQGASYEQYF. The CDR3 DNA reads as TGTGCCAGCAGCCCTCGTAGTAGGGGACAGGGAGCCTCCTACGAGCAGTACTTC.

This clonotype appeared many times. The chain links TRBV20-1 to TRBJ1-1; D remains unclear. Between the trimmed V and J ends, which lost 2 bases and 4 bases, there was a span of 11 bases. Germline loops: CDR1 DFQATT, CDR2 SNEGSKA (reference sequence). CDR3 length: 13 amino acids. The CDR3 nucleotides are TGCAGTGCTAGACAGGAGGTGGGCACTGAAGCTTTCTTT. Amino acids: CSARQEVGTEAFF.